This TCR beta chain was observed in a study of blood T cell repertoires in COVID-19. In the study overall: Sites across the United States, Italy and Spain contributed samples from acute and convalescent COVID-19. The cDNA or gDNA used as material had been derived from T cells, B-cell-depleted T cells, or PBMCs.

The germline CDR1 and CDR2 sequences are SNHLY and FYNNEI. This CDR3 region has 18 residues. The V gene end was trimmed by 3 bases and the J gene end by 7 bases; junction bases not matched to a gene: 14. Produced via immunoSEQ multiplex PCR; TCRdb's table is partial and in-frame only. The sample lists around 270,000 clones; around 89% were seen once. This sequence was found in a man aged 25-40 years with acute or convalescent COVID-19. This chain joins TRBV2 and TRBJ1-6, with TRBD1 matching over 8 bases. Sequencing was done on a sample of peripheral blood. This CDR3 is CASSERAPRTGRNSPLHF. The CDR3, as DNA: TGTGCCAGCAGTGAGAGGGCCCCCCGGACAGGGAGGAATTCACCCCTCCACTTT.